This T cell receptor (beta chain) appears in the sequencing data of a study of blood T cell repertoires in COVID-19. Across the whole study: The samples span acute and convalescent COVID-19 from the United States, Italy and Spain. T cells, B-cell-depleted T cells, or PBMCs supplied cDNA or gDNA.

Per the original methods: Nucleated cell number was recorded as an estimate derived from reference gene primer amplification. This table comes from immunoSEQ multiplex PCR, and its TCRdb copy is limited to in-frame clones, with some not included. Clone size and the V and J calls come from that table; the DNA yielded D and trimming. The repertoire holds around 100,000 clones, with around four fifths as singletons. Germline CDR1 SGHVS, CDR2 FQNEAQ. The CDR3 spans 15 residues. The ends were cut back, 2 bases at V and 3 bases at J, with 11 bases in the middle. The chain employs TRBV7-8 and TRBJ2-1; weak D call: TRBD2 (6 bases). Sequences were obtained from peripheral blood. The sequence came from a man in his sixties or seventies with active or convalescent COVID-19. The CDR3, as DNA: TGTGCCAGCAGCTTACTAGCGAACTACTACAATGAGCAGTTCTTC. Translation gives CASSLLANYYNEQFF.